Below, 19 T cell receptor beta chains from the same sample are listed, as sequenced in a study of tumor-infiltrating lymphocytes in oesophageal squamous cell carcinoma. TCRdb independently ran MiXCR on the PCR reads; one entry per CDR3 protein. The profile covers about 3,700 distinct CDR3 sequences, with around 14% appearing a single time and roughly a fifth taken by the ten largest. Material: esophageal tumor tissue. The source of these receptors is a male donor with esophageal squamous cell carcinoma.

This clonotype was seen only a few times. This chain uses TRBV19 with TRBJ2-7; 8 bases agree with TRBD2. CDR3 length: 20 residues. Germline V CDR1 and CDR2: LNHDA, SQIVND (reference sequence). Trimming at V came to 6 bases and at J to 7 bases, leaving 29 bases not matched to a gene. CDR3 amino acids: CASRRPPGSGSGGGSNEQYF. The CDR3 bases are TGTGCCAGTAGGCGACCGCCAGGGAGTGGGTCTGGCGGGGGGTCCAATGAGCAGTACTTC. Based on the CDR3 plus reference TRBV19 and TRBJ2-7, the full variable domain is DGGITQSPKYLFRKEGQNVTLSCEQNLNHDAMYWYRQDPGQGLRLIYYSQIVNDFQKGDIAEGYSVSREKKESFPLTVTSAQKNPTAFYLCASRRPPGSGSGGGSNEQYFGPGTRLTVT.

This clonotype has ten or more counts. The rearrangement uses TRBV5-1 and TRBJ2-5; TRBD1 or TRBD2 may be the D gene (6 bases each). The germline V gene has CDR1 SGHRS and CDR2 YFSETQ. V gave up 0 bases and J gave up 4 bases, with 13 bases separating them. The CDR3 has 15 amino acids. CDR3 in DNA: TGCGCCAGCAGCTTGGCCGTTCGGGGGCGAGAGACCCAGTACTTC. It encodes CASSLAVRGRETQYF.

J is TRBJ1-5 and V is TRBV9, with 10 bases lining up with TRBD1. V was clipped by 3 bases and J by 5 bases; unmatched bases: 2. Per germline, CDR1 SGDLS and CDR2 YYNGEE. The CDR3 is 14 residues long. CDR3: CASSEGTGDQPQHF. The DNA for the CDR3 is TGTGCCAGCAGCGAAGGGACAGGGGATCAGCCCCAGCATTTT.

The rearrangement links TRBV11-3 to TRBJ2-3; TRBD2 agrees at 9 bases. Trimming removed 4 bases from V and 12 bases from J; junction bases left unmatched: 17. Germline lookup yields CDR1 SGHNT and CDR2 YENEEA. There are 16 residues in the CDR3. The DNA for the CDR3 is TGTGCCAGCAGCTCCAGGAGTAGCGGGAGCCAAGAGACCCAGTATTTT. Translating gives CASSSRSSGSQETQYF. Combining the CDR3 with reference TRBV11-3 and TRBJ2-3 gives the whole variable domain EAGVVQSPRYKIIEKKQPVAFWCNPISGHNTLYWYLQNLGQGPELLIRYENEEAVDDSQLPKDRFSAERLKGVDSTLKIQPAELGDSAVYLCASSSRSSGSQETQYFGPGTRLTVL.

This clonotype is medium-sized (0.01 to 0.1%) within its sample. The chain's CDR3 is CATSDLNRGQETQYF. CDR3 DNA sequence: TGTGCCACCAGTGATTTGAACAGGGGGCAAGAGACCCAGTACTTC. The chain has TRBV24-1 and TRBJ2-5; 8 bases fit TRBD1. The CDR3 runs to 15 residues. Germline values: CDR1 KGHDR, CDR2 SFDVKD. The ends lost 0 bases at V and 2 bases at J; junction bases unmatched: 1.

This clonotype has at least ten counts. The rearrangement joins TRBV5-4 to TRBJ2-1; 9 positions match TRBD1. This CDR3 is built from 14 residues. Germline V gene lookup returns CDR1 SGHNT and CDR2 YYREEE (reference sequence). Trimming took 0 bases from V and 6 from J; bases not matched to a gene: 1. CDR3 sequence: CASSLATGGNEQFF. Written as DNA, the CDR3 is TGTGCCAGCAGCTTGGCGACAGGGGGCAATGAGCAGTTCTTC.

The chain carries TRBV7-2 and TRBJ1-5; 9 bases line up with TRBD1. Germline loops: CDR1 SGHTA, CDR2 FQGNSA. The CDR3 extends over 15 amino acids. Trimming at V came to 2 bases and at J to 4 bases, leaving 3 bases not matched to a gene. The CDR3 spells CASSLLQGANQPQHF. The CDR3 DNA reads TGTGCCAGCAGCTTATTACAGGGGGCGAATCAGCCCCAGCATTTT. The whole variable domain, filled in from reference TRBV7-2 and TRBJ1-5, reads GAGVSQSPSNKVTEKGKDVELRCDPISGHTALYWYRQSLGQGLEFLIYFQGNSAPDKSGLPSDRFSAERTGGSVSTLTIQRTQQEDSAVYLCASSLLQGANQPQHFGDGTRLSIL.

Details on this clonotype: Relative to the germline gene, one junction end is altered; a read error may explain this. The gene calls are TRBV2 and TRBJ2-2, with D maybe TRBD2 (5 bases). This CDR3 has 14 residues. Germline CDR1 and CDR2: SNHLY and FYNNEI. CDR3 sequence: CASSAAVDTGEPFF. The CDR3 DNA follows: TGTGCCAGCAGTGCTGCTGTTGACACCGGGGAGCCGTTTTTT.

Regarding this clonotype: Mismatch with germline at one junction end may stem from a read error. The chain has TRBV6-4 and TRBJ2-7, with 9 bases aligning to TRBD1. The J call is uncertain, as TRBJ2-1 better fits the DNA end. The CDR3 contains 13 residues. Germline-derived CDR1 and CDR2 are MRHNA and SNTAGT. The CDR3 reads CTSSDSDRGEQFF. The CDR3 DNA follows: TGTACCAGCAGTGACTCGGACAGGGGCGAGCAGTTCTTC.

About this clonotype: The CDR3 does not end in the conserved phenylalanine or tryptophan, so this is likely a read error. Because the CDR3's place on the DNA is in doubt, the DNA is left out and the CDR3 is given as listed by TCRdb. V and J are TRBV7-8 and TRBJ2-7; TRBD1, as called in the table, went unchecked against the DNA. Germline-derived CDR1 and CDR2 are SGHVS and FQNEAQ. Ends included, the CDR3 has 18 residues. CDR3 in amino acids: CASSLDRGRSDSPLHFAP.

The gene calls are TRBV2 and TRBJ2-3; D is possibly TRBD2 (6 bases). Trimming stripped 7 bases from V and 5 bases from J, with 13 bases between. The CDR3 is made up of 13 amino acids. Germline values: CDR1 SNHLY, CDR2 FYNNEI. DNA for the CDR3: TGTGCCAGCATCTGGAGGGAGGAAGATACGCAGTATTTT. It encodes CASIWREEDTQYF. The full variable domain, rest sourced from reference TRBV2 and TRBJ2-3, is EPEVTQTPSHQVTQMGQEVILRCVPISNHLYFYWYRQILGQKVEFLVSFYNNEISEKSEIFDDQFSVERPDGSNFTLKIRSTKLEDSAMYFCASIWREEDTQYFGPGTRLTVL.

The chain carries TRBV28 and TRBJ2-7, with D hard to call. CDR3 size: 14 residues. The ends were cut back, 10 bases at V and 3 bases at J, with 19 bases in the middle. In germline, CDR1 is MDHEN, CDR2 SYDVKM. The CDR3 protein is CAIEQIGRNYEQYF. CDR3 bases: TGTGCCATTGAACAGATTGGGCGTAACTACGAGCAGTACTTC.

At least ten counts were recorded for this clonotype. Here the CDR3 omits its conserved ending phenylalanine or tryptophan, so a read error is the likely source. No DNA is shown, since the ends of the CDR3 on it are uncertain; the CDR3 is the one TCRdb lists. This sequence joins TRBV7-8 and TRBJ2-5; TRBD1, as called in the table, went unchecked against the DNA. The CDR3 has 16 residues if both end residues are counted. The germline CDR1 and CDR2 sequences are SGHVS and FQNEAQ. CDR3 loop: CASSSLRHNYGYTFGS.

Many counts were recorded for this clonotype. This sequence joins TRBV5-4 and TRBJ2-3, with TRBD2 matching over 10 bases. This CDR3 has 16 residues. Germline assignment: CDR1 SGHNT and CDR2 YYREEE (reference sequence). V shed 1 base and J 2 bases; nucleotides not matched to a gene: 4. Written as DNA, the CDR3 is TGTGCCAGCAGCTTGAGGCTAGCGGGAGCCACAGATACGCAGTATTTT. Translation: CASSLRLAGATDTQYF.

The sample holds many counts of this clonotype. Given the absence of the conserved phenylalanine or tryptophan at the CDR3 end, a read error is likely. The limits of the CDR3 on the DNA are not certain, so only TCRdb's listed CDR3 is given. The rearrangement joins TRBV11-2 to TRBJ2-7. Counting both end residues, the CDR3 totals 19 amino acids. The germline CDR1 and CDR2 sequences are SGHAT and FQNNGV. CDR3 sequence: CASSLSILQYANYGYTFGS.

In its sample, this clonotype was seen a few times. The conserved final phenylalanine or tryptophan is absent from the CDR3, which likely points to a read error. The limits of the CDR3 on the DNA are not certain, so only TCRdb's listed CDR3 is given. The CDR3 here is CASSLKTGSTNGYTFGS. The chain links TRBV6-1 to TRBJ2-1; no check of the table's D call, TRBD1, against the DNA was made. The CDR3 contains 17 residues when both ends are counted. CDR1 MNHNS and CDR2 SASEGT come from the germline V gene.

This clonotype is labeled medium-sized. The rearrangement uses TRBV12-3 or TRBV12-4 and TRBJ2-7, with TRBD1 matching 9 bases. There are 16 residues in the CDR3. V gave up 2 bases and J gave up 0 bases; unmatched junction bases: 5. The CDR3 DNA follows: TGTGCCAGCAGTTTATCCGGGACAGGGAGCTCCTACGAGCAGTACTTC. Residues: CASSLSGTGSSYEQYF.

In its sample, this clonotype is medium-sized. J is TRBJ2-1 and V is TRBV5-1; TRBD1 matches at 8 bases. This CDR3 is 13 amino acids long. Germline V CDR1 and CDR2: SGHRS, YFSETQ. Losses at the gene ends were 5 bases for V and 8 bases for J; bases not matched to a gene: 6. CDR3 loop: CASRSPGQDEQFF. CDR3 nucleotide sequence: TGCGCCAGCAGGTCTCCGGGACAGGATGAGCAGTTCTTC. Supplemented by reference TRBV5-1 and TRBJ2-1, the full variable domain reads KAGVTQTPRYLIKTRGQQVTLSCSPISGHRSVSWYQQTPGQGLQFLFEYFSETQRNKGNFPGRFSGRQFSNSRSEMNVSTLELGDSALYLCASRSPGQDEQFFGPGTRLTVL.

The CDR3 bases are TGTGCCAGCAGTCCCGGGACAGGGGTCAGAGATAAGCAGTACTTC. Its protein is CASSPGTGVRDKQYF. J is TRBJ2-7 and V is TRBV27; 10 positions match TRBD1. Per germline, CDR1 MNHEY and CDR2 SMNVEV (reference sequence). V was pared by 5 bases and J by 8 bases, with 12 bases of the junction left unmatched. This CDR3 is built from 15 residues.